What follows is one T cell receptor beta chain and its context. No antigen is known for it. Uncultured naive and memory CD4+ T cells supplied DNA for deep TCR-beta sequencing. Libraries were prepared by immunoSEQ multiplex PCR; TCRdb keeps only in-frame clonotypes and omits some of them. The sample lists 35,000 to 40,000 clones, 80% to 90% occurring once. Germline values: CDR1 LNHDA, CDR2 SQIVND (reference sequence). The CDR3 sequence is 16 residues long. The V end lost 6 bases, the J end lost 4 bases, and 22 bases lay between the germline ends. The data stem from a study of CD4 T cells in relation to SARS-CoV-2 and coronaviruses. Findings of the study overall: In roughly 65% of donors, memory CD4+ clonotypes crossrecognized SARS-CoV-2 and at least one common cold coronavirus spike. Culture-expanded clones reflect memory recall rather than primary priming during culture.

Naive and memory CD4+ T cells came from enriched cryopreserved PBMCs. The sequenced sample was memory CD4+ T cells from PBMCs. The chain employs TRBV19 and TRBJ2-7, with D perhaps matching TRBD2 (6 bases). This receptor was identified in an adult with COVID-19. The CDR3 DNA reads as TGTGCCAGTAGGACTAGTCCCCTCTCCGGTATATACGAGCAGTACTTC. This codes for CASRTSPLSGIYEQYF.